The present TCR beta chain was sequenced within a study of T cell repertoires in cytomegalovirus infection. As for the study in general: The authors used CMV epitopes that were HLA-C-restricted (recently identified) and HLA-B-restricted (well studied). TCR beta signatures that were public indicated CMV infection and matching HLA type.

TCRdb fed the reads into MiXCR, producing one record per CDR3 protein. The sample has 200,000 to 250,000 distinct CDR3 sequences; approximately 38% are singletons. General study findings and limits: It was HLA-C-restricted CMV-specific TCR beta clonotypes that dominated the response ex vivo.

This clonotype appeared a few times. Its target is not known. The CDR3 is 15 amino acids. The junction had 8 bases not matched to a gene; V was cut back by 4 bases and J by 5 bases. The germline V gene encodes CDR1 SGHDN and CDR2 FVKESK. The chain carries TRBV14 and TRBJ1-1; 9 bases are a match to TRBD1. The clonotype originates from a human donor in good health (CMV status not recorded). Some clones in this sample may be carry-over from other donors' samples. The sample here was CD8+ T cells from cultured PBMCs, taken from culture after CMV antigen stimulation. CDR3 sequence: CASSPKGTGKTEAFF. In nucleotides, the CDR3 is TGTGCCAGCAGCCCGAAGGGGACAGGGAAGACTGAAGCTTTCTTT.